One T cell receptor (beta chain) is described in this entry. This record comes from a study of blood T cell repertoires in COVID-19. Under the authors' procedure: Quantification of nucleated cells was approximated via reference gene primer amplification. Assay used: immunoSEQ multiplex PCR; TCRdb lists only in-frame clones, some missing. D and trimming come from the DNA, and the V and J calls and clone size come from that table. The repertoire consists of approximately 100,000 clones, with 65% to 90% occurring once and the leading ten covering 11%. Sequenced input: peripheral blood. This receptor was taken from a man in his 70s with active or convalescent COVID-19.

The CDR3 nucleotides read TGTGCCAGCAGCCAAGAACACAGGGAGAATGGCTACACCTTC. Amino acids: CASSQEHRENGYTF. The V gene is TRBV3-1 (or the pseudogene TRBV3-2), the J gene TRBJ1-2; D might be TRBD1 (6 bases). V was trimmed by 0 bases and J by 6 bases, leaving 11 bases between them. Germline assignment: CDR1 LGHDT and CDR2 YNNKEL (reference sequence). The CDR3 covers 14 residues.